This T cell receptor (beta chain) was sequenced for a study of Graves' ophthalmopathy and Graves' hyperthyroidism. Findings of the study overall: Blood samples also showed most expanded thyroid clonotypes exceeding 0.001 frequency. Prediction of ophthalmopathy progression reached about 71% sensitivity and around 75% specificity. The 13-signature model separated ophthalmopathy from stable hyperthyroidism at over 85% sensitivity and nearly 82% specificity.

RNA transcripts were the template, and TCR beta CDR3 regions were amplified from them. HTBI primers served in a first-round RT-PCR, which a second-round multiplex PCR followed. TCRdb reprocessed the multiplex PCR reads with MiXCR, giving one entry per CDR3 protein. The table has approximately 160,000 distinct CDR3 sequences, around two fifths seen once; the top ten hold less than 9.5%. The length of the CDR3 is 16 residues. Trimming took off 4 bases at V and 2 bases at J, with 18 bases between the two ends. From germline, CDR1 is SGHTA and CDR2 FQGNSA. In its sample, this clonotype was seen many times. Its target is unknown.

This TCR came from a young man with Graves' ophthalmopathy. This rearrangement joins TRBV7-2 to TRBJ2-7, with D perhaps TRBD1 (5 bases). The sequencing sample was made of peripheral blood. CDR3: CASSSYQGLNPYEQYF. For the CDR3, the DNA is TGTGCCAGCAGCTCTTATCAGGGCCTGAACCCCTACGAGCAGTACTTC. Using reference TRBV7-2 and TRBJ2-7 for the parts outside the CDR3, the full variable domain is GAGVSQSPSNKVTEKGKDVELRCDPISGHTALYWYRQSLGQGLEFLIYFQGNSAPDKSGLPSDRFSAERTGGSVSTLTIQRTQQEDSAVYLCASSSYQGLNPYEQYFGPGTRLTVT.